This T cell receptor (beta chain) originates from a study of CD8 T cells in Susac syndrome. Overall study results and limits: In its TCR sequencing and HLA analysis, the study acknowledged that the number of individuals was relatively small.

A word on this clonotype: As yet, its antigen is unknown.

Roughly 0.5 to 1 ug RNA was reverse transcribed with random hexamers. TCRdb passed the immunoSEQ multiplex PCR reads through MiXCR, listing each CDR3 protein once. The data hold roughly 200,000 distinct CDR3 sequences, with 90% to 95% observed a single time. TEMRA cells were FACS-enriched, and CD8+ and CD4+ T cells were isolated negatively. Trimming shortened V by 0 bases and J by 4 bases, and 11 bases separated the two germline ends. CDR3 length: 14 residues. Germline assignment: CDR1 SGDLS and CDR2 YYNGEE. The chain uses TRBV9 and TRBJ2-7; no clear D gene. The sequencing input was CD4+ T cells from PBMCs. This sequence originates from a human donor with Susac syndrome. The CDR3 loop reads CASSVGSSTYEQYF. The CDR3 coding sequence is TGTGCCAGCAGCGTAGGCTCGTCTACTTACGAGCAGTACTTC.